This note documents a single T cell receptor (beta chain) sequence. It lacks a known antigen. Base quality data are lacking; no much larger clone is found one base away. The data were taken from a study of blood T cells in healthy people across ages (dated by TCRdb to between 2014 and 2017). Regarding the study in general: In model experiments, template switching captured roughly one uniquely barcoded TCR beta cDNA molecule for every two T cells. Age-related changes in TCR beta repertoire diversity were measured in the study by deep sequencing normalized with unique cDNA molecular identifiers. The donors were divided into four age groups: young (average approximately 17 years), middle-aged (roughly 40), aged (approximately 62) and long-lived (about 90). To avoid experimental bias, donors of different ages were spread randomly across the sequencing lanes. The study analyzed two additional independent replicas of 1 million unique cDNA reads from the same blood draw for two donors, one aged 18 to 29 and one aged 80 or older.

General study outcomes and caveats: Observed TCR beta diversity per million T cells fell roughly linearly with age, and a significant reduction was already apparent by age around 44. Because profiling used bulk unsorted PBMCs, naive and antigen-experienced compartments could not be compared conclusively. There was a strong correlation between observed TCR beta diversity and the percentage of naive T cells measured by flow cytometry. Estimates of total diversity based on one million sequenced T cells were regarded as lower bounds and as underestimates. The CMV infection status of donors was not known, potentially confounding age-related changes in expanded clonotypes. Compared with the aged group, the long-lived group had more naive CD4+ T cells, fewer expanded clones and increased TCR diversity, a pattern suggesting age selection.

Library preparation was by 5' RACE. The instrument was an Illumina HiSeq 2500. A second PCR of roughly 7 to 11 cycles was performed with a sample-barcoded 5' primer and a J-beta primer mix. A unique molecular identifier was introduced onto each TCR beta cDNA molecule by a template-switch 5' adaptor carrying 12 random nucleotides. Each sample yielded at least 2.5 million CDR3-containing paired-end reads. The Mint cDNA synthesis kit, primed by a TRBC-specific oligonucleotide, was used to synthesize first-strand cDNA from all RNA. All cDNA was treated with uracil-DNA glycosylase and then went through a first 18-cycle PCR with the universal primers M1SS and BC2_uni_R. The paper's processing steps were these. Normalization of each sample was performed by random selection of 1 million high-quality reads, each carrying a distinct molecular identifier. Instead of being binned into consensus sequences, reads that shared molecular identifiers were thrown out. MiTCR, run with a Q25 quality threshold and the strictest error-elimination algorithm, handled CDR3 identification, clonotype clustering and error correction. Lower-bound total TCR beta diversity was estimated with a nonparametric unseen species model using Euler transformation. The public reads were reprocessed in TCRdb via fastp at Q25 and MiXCR, keeping in-frame beta chains. Identical CDR3 protein sequences are pooled into one entry, listed with their most common genes and DNA. The V and J calls were not made by the authors but by TCRdb's processing. In this sample the table shows approximately 800,000 distinct CDR3 sequences, around half of which occur a single time. About 42% of the sample rests with the top ten.

Donors were approximately 42 systemically healthy Caucasian individuals from Russia aged about 6 to 100 years. Each donor gave ten milliliters of peripheral blood, collected into EDTA-treated Vacutainer tubes. Ficoll-Paque density-gradient centrifugation was used to isolate PBMCs, with at least 7 million per sample. Total RNA was extracted from PBMCs with Trizol reagent, with at least 5 micrograms obtained per sample. Naive CD45RAhigh/CD27high T cell percentages were measured by flow cytometry on a PBMC aliquot from every donor. The CDR3 starts with the cysteine, ends with the phenylalanine, and has 16 residues. CDR3 DNA only is kept here, 48 bases in frame from base 1. Deletion took 1 base off V and 7 bases off J, with a span of 22 bases between the germline ends. Via the germline V gene (reference sequence), CDR1 is DFQATT and CDR2 SNEGSKA.

What was sequenced was blood. The sequence was obtained from a man aged 80 or over in good health. The chain couples TRBV20-1 to TRBJ1-1; possibly the D gene is TRBD1, per 6 matching bases. The bases read TGCAGTGCTAGAGCGGAGAGCGGGGGCCCGGAAAGTGAAGCTTTCTTT. Translated, it gives CSARAESGGPESEAFF.